Following are 31 T cell receptor beta chains from one sample sequenced in a study of cytomegalovirus exposure and HLA in healthy donors. Researchers ran the PCR with 60 Vbeta and 13 Jbeta primers. The table came from immunoSEQ multiplex PCR; TCRdb's copy has only in-frame clones and leaves some out. The table records 150,000 to 200,000 clones, 79% of them present only once. The sequenced material came from PBMCs. Every receptor here comes from a woman in her twenties or thirties in good health and CMV-seropositive.

The chain couples TRBV21-1 to TRBJ1-2; TRBD1 is the table's D call and was not checked against the DNA. TRBV21-1 corresponds to a pseudogene. This CDR3 is built from 13 residues. This CDR3 is CASLGRGNYGYTF. CDR3 coding DNA: TGTGCCAGCCTGGGCAGGGGCAACTATGGCTACACCTTC.

J is TRBJ1-2 and V is TRBV13, with D maybe TRBD1 (6 bases). V was shortened by 5 bases and J by 3 bases, with 19 bases between the two germline ends. The CDR3 has 16 amino acids. The germline CDR1 and CDR2 sequences are PRHDT and FYEKMQ (reference sequence). As DNA, the CDR3 is TGTGCCAGCAGCAGCGGGGGGGGCAGGTTGTACTATGGCTACACCTTC. Encoded protein: CASSSGGGRLYYGYTF. The full variable domain, with the rest looked up from reference TRBV13 and TRBJ1-2, is AAGVIQSPRHLIKEKRETATLKCYPIPRHDTVYWYQQGPGQDPQFLISFYEKMQSDKGSIPDRFSAQQFSDYHSELNMSSLELGDSALYFCASSSGGGRLYYGYTFGSGTRLTVV.

The count of this clone is one. The chain uses TRBV5-4 and TRBJ2-3; 11 nucleotides match TRBD2. The CDR3 runs 15 residues. The V and J ends lost 5 bases and 3 bases, in that order; junction bases with no gene match: 5. The V gene's germline CDR1 is SGHNT and CDR2 YYREEE (reference sequence). The CDR3, as DNA: TGTGCCAGCAGTCCTACTAGCGGGAGAACAGATACGCAGTATTTT. Its translation is CASSPTSGRTDTQYF.

V usage is TRBV7-9 and J usage is TRBJ2-5; a weak D match, TRBD2 (5 bases). Trimming left V 2 bases short and J 7 bases short, with 8 bases between. The CDR3 sequence is 12 residues long. The germline V gene encodes CDR1 SEHNR and CDR2 FQNEAQ (reference sequence). CDR3 residues: CASSLTAGTQYF. The CDR3, as DNA: TGTGCCAGCAGCTTAACCGCGGGGACCCAGTACTTC. The full variable domain, in which reference TRBV7-9 and TRBJ2-5 provide the parts outside the CDR3, is DTGVSQNPRHKITKRGQNVTFRCDPISEHNRLYWYRQTLGQGPEFLTYFQNEAQLEKSRLLSDRFSAERPKGSFSTLEIQRTEQGDSAMYLCASSLTAGTQYFGPGTRLLVL.

The CDR3 nucleotides read TGTGCCAGCAGCTTGGGGGTGACTAGAGAGACCCAGTACTTC. It specifies CASSLGVTRETQYF. The rearrangement links TRBV11-2 to TRBJ2-5, with D perhaps matching TRBD2 (6 bases). The CDR3 spans 14 residues. V lost 3 bases and J 4 bases, leaving 12 bases between the germline ends. Germline CDR1 is SGHAT and CDR2 is FQNNGV. The full variable domain, rest sourced from reference TRBV11-2 and TRBJ2-5, is EAGVAQSPRYKIIEKRQSVAFWCNPISGHATLYWYQQILGQGPKLLIQFQNNGVVDDSQLPKDRFSAERLKGVDSTLKIQPAKLEDSAVYLCASSLGVTRETQYFGPGTRLLVL.

This chain uses TRBV7-8 with TRBJ1-2; tentatively, D is TRBD1 (5 bases). Trimming took 3 bases from V and 8 from J, leaving 28 bases between them. The CDR3 is made up of 18 amino acids. Germline-derived CDR1 and CDR2 are SGHVS and FQNEAQ. The CDR3 nucleotides are TGTGCCAGCAGCTTCCAAGGCCCGGCAGGGCCGGGTTCGGAGGGCTACACCTTC. Its translation is CASSFQGPAGPGSEGYTF.

The rearrangement joins TRBV29-1 to TRBJ1-1; possible D gene TRBD1, 5 bases. CDR3 length equals 14 residues. Germline V gives CDR1 SQVTM, CDR2 ANQGSEA. The V gene lost 3 bases and the J gene lost 6 bases, with 17 bases spanning the gap. DNA of the CDR3: TGCAGCGTTGACGATGACAGCCTCCCCTCTGAAGCTTTCTTT. It yields the protein CSVDDDSLPSEAFF.

Here the CDR3 reads CSAGAGVIAFF. In DNA form, the CDR3 reads TGCAGCGCAGGGGCAGGGGTTATAGCTTTCTTT. The chain recombines TRBV29-1 with TRBJ1-1; TRBD1 is a possible D gene (6 bases). With 7 bases removed from V and 10 bases from J, the gap between germline ends came to 16 bases. The CDR3 spans 11 residues. The germline gives CDR1 SQVTM, CDR2 ANQGSEA.

V and J are TRBV5-4 and TRBJ2-1, with D possibly TRBD2 on 6 matching bases. Trimming cost V 4 bases and J 0 bases, with 11 bases left between them. Per the germline V gene, CDR1 is SGHNT and CDR2 is YYREEE (reference sequence). The length of the CDR3 is 15 residues. The CDR3, as DNA: TGTGCCAGCAGCGGGACTCGTAGCTCCTACAATGAGCAGTTCTTC. Translated, it gives CASSGTRSSYNEQFF. Complete variable domain (other parts from reference TRBV5-4 and TRBJ2-1): ETGVTQSPTHLIKTRGQQVTLRCSSQSGHNTVSWYQQALGQGPQFIFQYYREEENGRGNFPPRFSGLQFPNYSSELNVNALELDDSALYLCASSGTRSSYNEQFFGPGTRLTVL.

The chain carries TRBV30 and TRBJ2-3, with 11 nucleotides matching TRBD2. Trimming at V came to 7 bases and at J to 3 bases, leaving 12 bases not matched to a gene. The V gene's germline CDR1 is GTSNPN and CDR2 SVGIG (reference sequence). The CDR3 loop spans 16 amino acids. The CDR3 DNA is TGTGCCTTCTCTCTGGGAACTAGCGGGAGTACAGATACGCAGTATTTT. Protein sequence: CAFSLGTSGSTDTQYF.

Concerning this clone: This specimen includes other DNA sequences encoding the same CDR3. The rearrangement joins TRBV5-1 to TRBJ2-1; TRBD1 agrees at 7 bases. The germline V gene has CDR1 SGHRS and CDR2 YFSETQ. The CDR3 length is 14 residues. With 4 bases clipped from V and 4 bases from J, the junction kept 5 bases outside the gene matches. The CDR3: CASSGSGGYNEQFF. The CDR3 DNA follows: TGCGCCAGCAGCGGCTCAGGGGGTTACAATGAGCAGTTCTTC.

The CDR3 nucleotides are TGTGCCAGCAGCCTCCTGGGACATACGTCCTACGAGCAGTACTTC. Translating it yields CASSLLGHTSYEQYF. The V call is TRBV6-5, the J call TRBJ2-7, with D perhaps matching TRBD1 (6 bases). Looked up from germline, CDR1 is MNHEY and CDR2 is SVGAGI. Trimming removed 6 bases at V and 1 base at J, with 16 bases between. CDR3 length equals 15 residues.

CDR3 protein: CASSLERGSATDTQYF. The CDR3 coding sequence is TGCGCCAGCAGCTTGGAAAGGGGCAGTGCCACAGATACGCAGTATTTT. The chain joins TRBV5-1 to TRBJ2-3; the D gene is possibly TRBD1 (5 bases). Germline loops: CDR1 SGHRS, CDR2 YFSETQ. V was clipped by 0 bases and J by 2 bases, with 13 bases between them. This CDR3 spans 16 amino acids. Supplemented by reference TRBV5-1 and TRBJ2-3, the full variable domain reads KAGVTQTPRYLIKTRGQQVTLSCSPISGHRSVSWYQQTPGQGLQFLFEYFSETQRNKGNFPGRFSGRQFSNSRSEMNVSTLELGDSALYLCASSLERGSATDTQYFGPGTRLTVL.

The chain links TRBV14 to TRBJ1-4; 7 bases line up with TRBD1. Trimming took 0 bases from V and 8 from J; bases not matched to a gene: 9. CDR3 length: 16 amino acids. From germline, CDR1 is SGHDN and CDR2 FVKESK. The CDR3 loop is CASSQETTGVYEKLFF. In DNA, the CDR3 is TGTGCCAGCAGCCAAGAGACTACAGGGGTGTACGAAAAACTGTTTTTT.

The V call is TRBV18, the J call TRBJ2-1; TRBD1 aligns across 7 bases. The germline CDR1 and CDR2 sequences are KGHSH and LQKENI. CDR3 length: 14 amino acids. Trimming took 5 bases from V and 9 from J; bases not matched to a gene: 10. Here the CDR3 reads CASSAATGIGEQFF. Written as DNA, the CDR3 is TGTGCCAGCTCAGCGGCGACAGGGATCGGTGAGCAGTTCTTC.

The chain employs TRBV29-1 and TRBJ2-7, with a possible D match to TRBD2 (6 bases). V lost 4 bases, J lost 6 bases, and 19 bases lay in between. From germline, CDR1 is SQVTM and CDR2 ANQGSEA. This CDR3 has 14 residues. CDR3 amino acids: CSVVGRQSEGEQYF. As DNA, the CDR3 is TGCAGCGTTGTGGGGAGGCAATCCGAGGGCGAGCAGTACTTC.

This rearrangement joins TRBV10-2 to TRBJ2-1, with 10 nucleotides matching TRBD2. With 4 bases clipped from V and 8 bases from J, the junction kept 8 bases outside the gene matches. Germline V gene lookup returns CDR1 WSHSY and CDR2 SAAADI. CDR3 length: 15 amino acids. CDR3 amino acids: CASSVASGGLHEQFF. The CDR3 DNA sequence: TGCGCCAGCAGTGTAGCTAGCGGGGGTCTTCATGAGCAGTTCTTC.

There are a few counts of this clone. V usage is TRBV4-2 and J usage is TRBJ1-4, with 7 bases lining up with TRBD1. Losses at the gene ends were 6 bases for V and 6 bases for J; bases not matched to a gene: 19. Germline lookup yields CDR1 LGHNA and CDR2 YNFKEQ. The length of the CDR3 is 18 residues. The CDR3 is CASRYSTRDSGVDEKLFF. The CDR3 DNA is TGTGCCAGCAGGTATTCGACCAGGGACAGTGGAGTTGATGAAAAACTGTTTTTT.

Here the CDR3 DNA reads TGTGCCAGCAGCCGGGACAGCAACTACGAGCAGTACTTC. It encodes CASSRDSNYEQYF. The V and J genes are TRBV11-3 and TRBJ2-7; 7 bases align to TRBD1. In germline, CDR1 is SGHNT, CDR2 YENEEA. The CDR3 loop spans 13 amino acids. The ends lost 5 bases at V and 3 bases at J; junction bases unmatched: 4.

The chain is built from TRBV2 and TRBJ2-3; no clear D. Trimming shortened V by 6 bases and J by 6 bases, and 10 bases separated the two germline ends. The germline V gene has CDR1 SNHLY and CDR2 FYNNEI. The CDR3 runs to 12 residues. The chain's CDR3 is CASSPTSDTQYF. CDR3 in DNA: TGTGCCAGCAGCCCCACTTCGGATACGCAGTATTTT. Looking up the rest from reference TRBV2 and TRBJ2-3 gives the full variable domain: EPEVTQTPSHQVTQMGQEVILRCVPISNHLYFYWYRQILGQKVEFLVSFYNNEISEKSEIFDDQFSVERPDGSNFTLKIRSTKLEDSAMYFCASSPTSDTQYFGPGTRLTVL.

For the CDR3, the DNA is TGTGCCAGCAGCGCTACGACAGGGTCAAACACTGAAGCTTTCTTT. This gives the protein CASSATTGSNTEAFF. The chain employs TRBV5-5 and TRBJ1-1, with 7 bases identical to TRBD1. The CDR3 spans 15 residues. Germline loops: CDR1 SGHKS, CDR2 YYEKEE (reference sequence). Unmatched junction bases numbered 8, after V lost 4 bases and J lost 2 bases.

V and J are TRBV7-9 and TRBJ1-1; D uncertain. Trimming pared 3 bases from V and 11 bases from J, leaving 10 bases between. There are 11 residues in the CDR3. Germline V gene lookup returns CDR1 SEHNR and CDR2 FQNEAQ (reference sequence). The CDR3 bases are TGTGCCAGCAGCTTCAGCCCGGAGGCTTTCTTT. This sequence encodes CASSFSPEAFF.

The J gene is TRBJ2-3, the V gene TRBV4-1; weak D call: TRBD2 (6 bases). This CDR3 contains 12 residues. V was cut by 1 base and J by 10 bases, with 9 bases left in between. Germline V gene data show CDR1 as MGHRA and CDR2 as YSYEKL. The CDR3 sequence is CASSQVGGAQYF. CDR3 in DNA: TGCGCCAGCAGCCAAGTAGGAGGGGCGCAGTATTTT.

This sequence joins TRBV6-6 and TRBJ2-1; 7 bases align to TRBD2. The CDR3 contains 16 residues. Germline-derived CDR1 and CDR2 are MNHNY and SVGAGI (reference sequence). With V trimmed by 4 bases and J by 7 bases, 13 bases remained unmatched. CDR3 in amino acids: CASSSPRGGNINEQFF. In DNA, the CDR3 is TGTGCCAGCAGTTCCCCCCGGGGAGGGAATATTAATGAGCAGTTCTTC.

This chain's CDR3 is CASSVLSSGSPGEQYF. CDR3 in DNA: TGTGCCAGCAGCGTCCTCTCTAGCGGGAGTCCCGGGGAGCAGTACTTC. The chain links TRBV9 to TRBJ2-7, with TRBD2 matching over 10 bases. The germline V gene encodes CDR1 SGDLS and CDR2 YYNGEE. The CDR3 has 16 residues. V trimming: 2 bases; J trimming: 7 bases; junction bases outside the gene matches: 12.

The chain uses TRBV30 and TRBJ2-4; 7 bases map to TRBD1. The germline CDR1 and CDR2 sequences are GTSNPN and SVGIG (reference sequence). The ends lost 4 bases at V and 7 bases at J; junction bases unmatched: 10. The length of the CDR3 is 14 residues. The CDR3, as DNA: TGTGCCTGGATAGGTAGAGGGGGCAAGAACATTCAGTACTTC. Its protein is CAWIGRGGKNIQYF.

This chain connects TRBV5-4 to TRBJ1-1, with 7 bases fitting TRBD1. CDR3 length equals 15 residues. V lost 4 bases, J lost 2 bases, and 8 bases stayed unmatched. Per germline, CDR1 SGHNT and CDR2 YYREEE (reference sequence). CDR3 bases: TGTGCCAGCAGCACCAGACAGGGTATTAACACTGAAGCTTTCTTT. It specifies CASSTRQGINTEAFF.

The chain joins TRBV19 to TRBJ1-5; 9 bases agree with TRBD1. Germline V CDR1 and CDR2: LNHDA, SQIVND (reference sequence). The CDR3 loop spans 13 amino acids. The V gene end was trimmed by 7 bases and the J gene end by 5 bases; junction bases not matched to a gene: 3. CDR3 coding DNA: TGTGCCAGTATGGGACAGGGAGATCAGCCCCAGCATTTT. This encodes CASMGQGDQPQHF.

The chain links TRBV6-6 to TRBJ2-7; weak D call: TRBD1 (6 bases). CDR3 length: 14 amino acids. V lost 7 bases to trimming and J lost 0 bases, with 13 bases between them. Germline CDR1 and CDR2: MNHNY and SVGAGI (reference sequence). CDR3 coding DNA: TGTGCCAGCACGAGAGACAGGAGCTCCTACGAGCAGTACTTC. This codes for CASTRDRSSYEQYF.

J is TRBJ1-4 and V is TRBV11-3; D perhaps matches TRBD1 (5 bases). This CDR3 has 15 amino acids. V was clipped by 5 bases and J by 2 bases, with 12 bases between them. The germline gives CDR1 SGHNT, CDR2 YENEEA. The CDR3 nucleotides read TGTGCCAGCAGCCCCCATGGGGCGACTAATGAAAAACTGTTTTTT. Its translation: CASSPHGATNEKLFF.

The chain recombines TRBV14 with TRBJ1-1, with D unresolved. V shed 0 bases and J shed 4 bases, with 6 bases lying between them. There are 13 residues in the CDR3. Looked up from germline, CDR1 is SGHDN and CDR2 is FVKESK. The CDR3 sequence is CASSQEETTEAFF. CDR3 DNA sequence: TGTGCCAGCAGCCAAGAGGAGACCACTGAAGCTTTCTTT.